One and the same sample provided the 27 T cell receptor beta chains below, sequenced in a study of OX40 agonist ivuxolimab in advanced cancers. Sequencing used immunoSEQ multiplex PCR; TCRdb keeps in-frame clones, though not all of them. The sample has 85,000 to 95,000 clones; approximately 89% are singletons. Material: CD4+ or CD8+ T cells sorted from blood, obtained in a trial of the OX40 agonist ivuxolimab. These receptors came from an adult with an advanced solid tumor such as melanoma, head and neck, liver or kidney cancer.

This chain uses TRBV5-6 with TRBJ1-3; D gene ambiguous. V was pared by 3 bases and J by 0 bases, with 7 bases between. The CDR3 covers 14 residues. In germline, CDR1 is SGHDT, CDR2 YYEEEE. As DNA, the CDR3 is TGTGCCAGCAGCTCGGTCCACTCTGGAAACACCATATATTTT. Translating it yields CASSSVHSGNTIYF.

The rearrangement joins TRBV6-1 to TRBJ1-3; D is ambiguous. Trimming left V 2 bases short and J 1 base short, with 6 bases between. The CDR3 runs to 14 residues. Germline assignment: CDR1 MNHNS and CDR2 SASEGT. The CDR3 region is CASSERGSGNTIYF. The CDR3 nucleotides read TGTGCCAGCAGTGAACGGGGATCTGGAAACACCATATATTTT.

The chain links TRBV10-3 to TRBJ1-5, with a possible D match to TRBD1 (6 bases). The CDR3 sequence is 15 residues long. Germline CDR1 ENHRY, CDR2 SYGVKD. Trimming pared 3 bases from V and 4 bases from J, leaving 13 bases between. The CDR3 is CAISDSGGWNQPQHF. CDR3 nucleotides: TGTGCCATCAGTGATTCCGGGGGCTGGAATCAGCCCCAGCATTTT.

This chain connects TRBV9 to TRBJ2-1, with D possibly being TRBD2 (5 bases). V shed 3 bases and J shed 6 bases, with 19 bases lying between them. The CDR3 runs to 16 residues. Germline V CDR1 and CDR2: SGDLS, YYNGEE. The CDR3 nucleotides are TGTGCCAGCAGCGCTCCGGATGGGGAACTAGGCAATGAGCAGTTCTTC. This sequence encodes CASSAPDGELGNEQFF.

This chain uses TRBV7-2 with TRBJ2-3; 9 bases agree with TRBD1. Trimming at V came to 3 bases and at J to 4 bases, leaving 5 bases not matched to a gene. The V gene's germline CDR1 is SGHTA and CDR2 FQGNSA. The CDR3 consists of 15 residues. In nucleotides, the CDR3 is TGTGCCAGCAGCTTCACCGACAGGGGGTCAGATACGCAGTATTTT. Encoded protein: CASSFTDRGSDTQYF. The whole variable domain, remainder taken from reference TRBV7-2 and TRBJ2-3, is GAGVSQSPSNKVTEKGKDVELRCDPISGHTALYWYRQSLGQGLEFLIYFQGNSAPDKSGLPSDRFSAERTGGSVSTLTIQRTQQEDSAVYLCASSFTDRGSDTQYFGPGTRLTVL.

V usage is TRBV28 and J usage is TRBJ1-1, with D maybe TRBD1 (5 bases). The germline gives CDR1 MDHEN, CDR2 SYDVKM. The V end lost 8 bases, the J end lost 0 bases, and 10 bases lay between the germline ends. This CDR3 has 13 residues. In DNA form, the CDR3 reads TGTGCCAGCTTCCAGGGTTTGAACACTGAAGCTTTCTTT. It specifies CASFQGLNTEAFF.

The chain has TRBV7-3 and TRBJ1-3, with TRBD1 as a possible D gene (5 bases). Germline lookup yields CDR1 SGHTA and CDR2 FQGTGA. V lost 1 base and J 0 bases, leaving 13 bases between the germline ends. The CDR3 length is 17 residues. DNA of the CDR3: TGTGCCAGCAGCTTAAAGGGGAGTTATCGCTCTGGAAACACCATATATTTT. This sequence encodes CASSLKGSYRSGNTIYF. Filled out from reference TRBV7-3 and TRBJ1-3, the complete variable domain reads GAGVSQTPSNKVTEKGKYVELRCDPISGHTALYWYRQSLGQGPEFLIYFQGTGAADDSGLPNDRFFAVRPEGSVSTLKIQRTERGDSAVYLCASSLKGSYRSGNTIYFGEGSWLTVV.

The sample holds a few counts of this clone. V and J are TRBV4-1 and TRBJ2-1; TRBD2 matches 7 bases. Unmatched junction bases numbered 7, after V lost 0 bases and J lost 2 bases. CDR1 and CDR2 (germline): MGHRA, YSYEKL. The length of the CDR3 is 17 residues. In DNA, the CDR3 is TGCGCCAGCAGCCAAGACTTTACCAGCGGGGCCTACAATGAGCAGTTCTTC. Its protein product is CASSQDFTSGAYNEQFF.

The V gene is TRBV7-9, the J gene TRBJ1-1; TRBD1 is a possible D gene (5 bases). Trimming took off 2 bases at V and 6 bases at J, with 13 bases between the two ends. The germline V gene encodes CDR1 SEHNR and CDR2 FQNEAQ (reference sequence). CDR3 length: 14 residues. This chain's CDR3 is CASSLSGTGAEAFF. The CDR3 nucleotides are TGTGCCAGCAGCTTATCCGGGACCGGGGCTGAAGCTTTCTTT.

This chain uses TRBV19 with TRBJ2-3; a possible D gene is TRBD1 (7 bases). Trimming left V 7 bases short and J 0 bases short, with 8 bases between. CDR1 and CDR2 from the germline V gene are LNHDA and SQIVND (reference sequence). The CDR3 totals 13 residues. The chain's CDR3 is CASTGGSTDTQYF. The DNA for the CDR3 is TGTGCCAGTACAGGGGGGAGCACAGATACGCAGTATTTT.

This rearrangement joins TRBV5-4 to TRBJ1-1, with 9 bases lining up with TRBD1. Germline V lookup: CDR1 SGHNT, CDR2 YYREEE (reference sequence). J was trimmed by 4 bases and V by 4 bases; bases with no gene match: 8. This CDR3 comprises 15 residues. CDR3 region: CASSITGGGGTEAFF. CDR3 in DNA: TGTGCCAGCAGCATTACAGGGGGCGGTGGCACTGAAGCTTTCTTT.

This rearrangement joins TRBV28 to TRBJ1-2; tentatively, D is TRBD1 (6 bases). The CDR3 spans 13 residues. The germline V gene has CDR1 MDHEN and CDR2 SYDVKM. V was cut by 2 bases and J by 6 bases, with 10 bases left in between. In DNA form, the CDR3 reads TGTGCCAGCAGTTTAAGCAGGGGAAATGGCTACACCTTC. It encodes CASSLSRGNGYTF.

The chain has TRBV6-1 and TRBJ2-5; possibly TRBD2 for D (6 bases). Trimming removed 3 bases from V and 5 bases from J, with 22 bases in between. This CDR3 contains 17 residues. Germline loops: CDR1 MNHNS, CDR2 SASEGT. CDR3 residues: CASSDRHGSRGWETQYF. In DNA, the CDR3 is TGTGCCAGCAGTGATCGACACGGGAGCCGGGGCTGGGAGACCCAGTACTTC.

The chain combines TRBV7-2 with TRBJ2-1; 12 bases align to TRBD2. The J segment lost 8 bases and the V segment lost 5 bases, leaving 7 bases of the junction unmatched. Per germline, CDR1 SGHTA and CDR2 FQGNSA. This CDR3 spans 15 amino acids. The CDR3 loop is CASSPRTSGIHEQFF. As DNA, the CDR3 is TGTGCCAGCAGCCCGAGGACTAGCGGGATCCATGAGCAGTTCTTC.

The chain is built from TRBV6-1 and TRBJ2-7; 7 positions match TRBD2. The CDR3 consists of 14 residues. Trimming cost V 8 bases and J 2 bases; bases outside gene matches: 9. Germline CDR1 and CDR2: MNHNS and SASEGT. Written as DNA, the CDR3 is TGTGCCAGCGGCAGACCTAGCGGAACCTACGAGCAGTACTTC. Translation gives CASGRPSGTYEQYF.

This clone was seen just once. The V call is TRBV11-2, the J call TRBJ1-5; 8 bases align to TRBD1. V dropped 0 bases and J dropped 3; count of bases not matched to a gene: 16. Per the germline V gene, CDR1 is SGHAT and CDR2 is FQNNGV. The CDR3 has 20 amino acids. For the CDR3, the DNA is TGTGCCAGCAGCTTAGAAACGTTCAGGGGGCAAGGTAGGAACAATCAGCCCCAGCATTTT. Translated: CASSLETFRGQGRNNQPQHF.

The chain links TRBV11-3 to TRBJ2-1, with D unclear. CDR1 and CDR2 (germline): SGHNT, YENEEA. The CDR3 is 14 residues long. V was pared by 3 bases and J by 7 bases, with 13 bases between. The chain's CDR3 is CASSLTPGSNEQFF. CDR3 bases: TGTGCCAGCAGCTTGACTCCCGGAAGTAATGAGCAGTTCTTC.

V usage is TRBV18 and J usage is TRBJ1-1; perhaps TRBD1 as D (6 bases). Germline V gives CDR1 KGHSH, CDR2 LQKENI. This CDR3 has 14 residues. V lost 4 bases and J lost 7, with 16 bases in between. CDR3 sequence: CASSLSPGAGEAFF. The DNA for the CDR3 is TGTGCCAGCTCACTCTCCCCGGGGGCGGGTGAAGCTTTCTTT.

The V gene is TRBV18, the J gene TRBJ1-4, with D unclear. This CDR3 comprises 14 residues. V lost 1 base, J lost 6 bases, and 9 bases lay in between. Germline V gene lookup returns CDR1 KGHSH and CDR2 LQKENI. The CDR3 loop reads CASSPRASDEKLFF. The DNA for the CDR3 is TGTGCCAGCTCACCACGGGCCTCGGATGAAAAACTGTTTTTT.

The V call is TRBV19, the J call TRBJ2-5; 9 bases fit TRBD2. V was clipped by 7 bases and J by 1 base; unmatched bases: 7. CDR3 size: 15 residues. In germline, CDR1 is LNHDA, CDR2 SQIVND (reference sequence). The CDR3 loop reads CASTRAGGFQETQYF. DNA for the CDR3: TGTGCCAGTACCCGAGCGGGGGGCTTCCAAGAGACCCAGTACTTC.

The rearrangement links TRBV30 to TRBJ1-4, with D possibly matching TRBD1 (5 bases). CDR1 and CDR2 from the germline V gene are GTSNPN and SVGIG (reference sequence). The CDR3 length is 13 residues. V lost 0 bases and J 8 bases, leaving 10 bases between the germline ends. The CDR3 nucleotides are TGTGCCTGGAGTGTACTTAGGGACGAAAAACTGTTTTTT. This codes for CAWSVLRDEKLFF.

The rearrangement joins TRBV28 to TRBJ1-5, with D perhaps matching TRBD1 (5 bases). This CDR3 region has 14 residues. The V end was cut by 6 bases, the J end by 2 bases, with 11 bases between. The germline CDR1 and CDR2 sequences are MDHEN and SYDVKM. The CDR3 loop is CASSSGLRNQPQHF. In DNA, the CDR3 is TGTGCCAGCAGCTCGGGACTGCGCAATCAGCCCCAGCATTTT.

This clone is a singleton in its sample. This rearrangement joins TRBV4-1 to TRBJ2-1, with D possibly TRBD2 on 5 matching bases. V dropped 4 bases and J dropped 7 bases, with 14 bases sitting between them. The germline CDR1 and CDR2 sequences are MGHRA and YSYEKL. This CDR3 has 14 amino acids. DNA of the CDR3: TGCGCCAGCAGCCTCCAGGACTCTAGTAATGAGCAGTTCTTC. Its translation: CASSLQDSSNEQFF.

This chain links TRBV13 with TRBJ1-2, with 12 bases matching TRBD1. CDR1 is PRHDT, CDR2 FYEKMQ, per germline (reference sequence). Germline trimming cut 0 bases from V and 8 bases from J; bases unmatched to any gene: 10. The CDR3 length is 17 residues. CDR3 bases: TGTGCCAGCAGCTTAGGCCTGGGGGGACAGGGGGCTAAGGGCTACACCTTC. Amino acids: CASSLGLGGQGAKGYTF.

V usage is TRBV6-1 and J usage is TRBJ2-7, with D possibly being TRBD1 or TRBD2 (5 bases each). The CDR3 extends over 12 amino acids. Germline CDR1 is MNHNS and CDR2 is SASEGT. V lost 10 bases and J lost 5, with 15 bases in between. The CDR3 DNA reads TGTGCCACCTCAACCCAGGGACACGAGCAGTACTTC. It specifies CATSTQGHEQYF.

This rearrangement joins TRBV7-2 to TRBJ1-2, with D unresolved. Per germline, CDR1 SGHTA and CDR2 FQGNSA. CDR3 length: 17 residues. V lost 3 bases and J lost 4, with 21 bases in between. CDR3: CASSFLRRDRRSYGYTF. CDR3 sequence (DNA): TGTGCCAGCAGCTTTCTCAGGAGAGATCGGAGAAGCTATGGCTACACCTTC.

The chain uses TRBV5-1 and TRBJ2-7, with 14 bases fitting TRBD2. The CDR3 totals 17 residues. V trimming: 4 bases; J trimming: 5 bases; junction bases outside the gene matches: 11. CDR1 is SGHRS, CDR2 YFSETQ, per germline. CDR3 region: CASSDTGLAGANHEQYF. CDR3 DNA: TGCGCCAGCAGCGACACGGGACTAGCGGGAGCCAACCACGAGCAGTACTTC.